The sequence of this T cell receptor (beta chain) was determined in a study of identifying expanded T cells in peripheral blood. The repertoire was sequenced with immunoSEQ multiplex PCR; TCRdb's copy has only in-frame clones and lacks some. The repertoire holds around 85,000 clones, with about 89% as singletons. As concerns this clone: Its antigen is unknown.

General study findings and limits: About 1.2 clones differed between technical replicates, versus approximately 17 and 20 over time. Clone count variance between roughly two-week samples rose with total template count.

The V and J ends lost 7 bases and 8 bases, in that order; junction bases with no gene match: 16. From germline, CDR1 is GTSNPN and CDR2 SVGIG (reference sequence). The CDR3 is 15 amino acids. No infections or other immune events were documented during collection. The chain couples TRBV30 to TRBJ1-3; 8 bases are shared with TRBD1. The sample taken for sequencing was blood. The receptor was derived from a person between 18 and 75 years old in good health. The CDR3 DNA follows: TGTGCCTTCCGACAGAAGGACAGGGCCGCGGACACCATATATTTT. Its translation is CAFRQKDRAADTIYF.